The text below deals with one TCR beta chain. The data are from a study of CD8 T cells in Susac syndrome. With random hexamers, reverse transcription was performed on 0.5 to 1 ug of RNA. TCRdb passed the immunoSEQ multiplex PCR reads through MiXCR, listing each CDR3 protein once. Of roughly 120,000 distinct CDR3 sequences listed, 85% to 95% are singletons. CDR1 is SGHKS and CDR2 is YYEKEE in the germline V gene (reference sequence). Trimming left V 3 bases short and J 7 bases short, with 7 bases between. This CDR3 comprises 11 residues. Specimen: CD8+ T cells from PBMCs. This chain joins TRBV5-5 and TRBJ1-1; D ambiguous. This receptor was taken from a human donor with multiple sclerosis. The CDR3 sequence: CASSWGGEAFF. The CDR3 DNA sequence: TGTGCCAGCAGCTGGGGAGGTGAAGCTTTCTTT.